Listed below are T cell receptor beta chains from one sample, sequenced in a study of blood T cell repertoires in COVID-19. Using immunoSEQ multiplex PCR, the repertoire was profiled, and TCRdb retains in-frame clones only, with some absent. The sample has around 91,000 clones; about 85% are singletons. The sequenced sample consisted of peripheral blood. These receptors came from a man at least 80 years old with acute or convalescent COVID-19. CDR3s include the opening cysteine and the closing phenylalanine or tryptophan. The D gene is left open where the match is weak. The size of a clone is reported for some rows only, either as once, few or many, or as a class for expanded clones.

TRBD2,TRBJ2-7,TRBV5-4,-,CASSLAGLVYEQYF,TGTGCCAGCAGCTTGGCGGGACTAGTATACGAGCAGTACTTC
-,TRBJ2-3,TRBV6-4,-,CASSVRRADTQYF,TGTGCCAGCAGTGTCCGGAGGGCAGATACGCAGTATTTT
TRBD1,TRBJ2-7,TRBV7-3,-,CASSLSDRVGEQYF,TGTGCCAGCAGCTTAAGTGACAGGGTCGGCGAGCAGTACTTC
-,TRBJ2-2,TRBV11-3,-,CASSSSRVSTGELFF,TGTGCCAGCAGTTCCTCCAGGGTCAGCACCGGGGAGCTGTTTTTT
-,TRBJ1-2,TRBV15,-,CATSRPGQRYGYTF,TGTGCCACCAGCAGGCCCGGACAGCGCTATGGCTACACCTTC
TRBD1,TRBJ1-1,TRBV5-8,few,CASSFLTGDTEAFF,TGTGCCAGCAGCTTTCTAACAGGGGACACTGAAGCTTTCTTT
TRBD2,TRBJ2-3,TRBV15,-,CATSRVAGISTDTQYF,TGTGCCACCAGCAGAGTAGCGGGAATTAGCACAGATACGCAGTATTTT
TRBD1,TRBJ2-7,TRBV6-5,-,CATKPGQGSYEQYF,TGTGCCACCAAACCGGGACAGGGTTCCTACGAGCAGTACTTC
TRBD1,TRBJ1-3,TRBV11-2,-,CASSRDSGNTIYF,TGTGCCAGCAGCCGGGACAGTGGAAACACCATATATTTT
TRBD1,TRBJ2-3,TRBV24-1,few,CATSHRTGRTDTQYF,TGTGCCACCAGCCACCGGACAGGGCGGACAGATACGCAGTATTTT
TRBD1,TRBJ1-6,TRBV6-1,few,CASSGTGMTVSSPLHF,TGTGCCAGCAGTGGGACAGGAATGACTGTGAGTTCACCCCTCCACTTT
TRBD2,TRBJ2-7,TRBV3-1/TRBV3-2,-,CASRITSGSNNEQYF,TGTGCCAGCAGGATAACTAGCGGGAGTAACAACGAGCAGTACTTC
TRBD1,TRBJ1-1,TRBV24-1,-,CATSDPQGGSTEAFF,TGTGCCACCAGTGATCCCCAGGGGGGAAGTACTGAAGCTTTCTTT
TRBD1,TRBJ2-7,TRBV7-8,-,CASRRDRGTEWQYF,TGTGCCAGCAGGCGGGACAGGGGAACAGAATGGCAGTACTTC
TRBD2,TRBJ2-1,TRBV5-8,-,CASSLLMGGNEQFF,TGTGCCAGCAGCTTGCTGATGGGGGGGAATGAGCAGTTCTTC
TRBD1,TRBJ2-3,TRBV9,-,CASSKGQAGTDTQYF,TGTGCCAGCAGCAAAGGACAGGCAGGCACAGATACGCAGTATTTT
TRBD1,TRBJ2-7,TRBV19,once,CASSPTGGLVHEQYF,TGTGCCAGTAGTCCAACAGGGGGGCTTGTCCACGAGCAGTACTTC
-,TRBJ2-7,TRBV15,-,CATHRRGMNEQYF,TGTGCCACCCACAGGAGAGGAATGAACGAGCAGTACTTC
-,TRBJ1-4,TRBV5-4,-,CASSRRTATNEKLFF,TGTGCCAGCAGCCGTCGGACAGCAACTAATGAAAAACTGTTTTTT
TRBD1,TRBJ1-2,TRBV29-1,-,CSAGQGTSIYGYTF,TGCAGCGCGGGACAGGGAACATCAATCTATGGCTACACCTTC
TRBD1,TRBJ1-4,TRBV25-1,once,CASSDRTGPNEKLFF,TGTGCCAGCAGTGATAGGACAGGGCCTAATGAAAAACTGTTTTTT
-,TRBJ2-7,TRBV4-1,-,CASSQTTYTSYEQYF,TGCGCCAGCAGCCAAACTACTTATACCTCCTACGAGCAGTACTTC
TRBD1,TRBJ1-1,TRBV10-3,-,CATGQGVTEAFF,TGTGCCACGGGGCAGGGGGTCACTGAAGCTTTCTTT
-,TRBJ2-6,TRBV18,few,CASSPWSGGSGANVLTF,TGTGCCAGCTCACCATGGTCTGGCGGCTCTGGGGCCAACGTCCTGACTTTC
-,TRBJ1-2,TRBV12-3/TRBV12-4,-,CASSPQFNYGYTF,TGTGCCAGCAGTCCCCAGTTCAACTATGGCTACACCTTC
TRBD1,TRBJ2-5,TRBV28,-,CASSSGGQIQETQYF,TGTGCCAGCAGTAGTGGGGGACAGATACAAGAGACCCAGTACTTC
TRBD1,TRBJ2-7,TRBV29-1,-,CSVERGQAPYEQYF,TGCAGCGTTGAAAGGGGACAGGCCCCCTACGAGCAGTACTTC
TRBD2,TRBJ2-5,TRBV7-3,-,CASSLDAGGPGETQYF,TGTGCCAGCAGCCTAGATGCGGGAGGGCCCGGAGAGACCCAGTACTTC
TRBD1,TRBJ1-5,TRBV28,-,CASSFSSGGTGGENQPQHF,TGTGCCAGCAGTTTTAGTAGTGGAGGGACAGGGGGCGAGAATCAGCCCCAGCATTTT
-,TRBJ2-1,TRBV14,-,CASSQVLLAEQFF,TGTGCCAGCAGCCAAGTCCTACTAGCCGAGCAGTTCTTC
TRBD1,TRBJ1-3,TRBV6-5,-,CASSYFGQGVGNTIYF,TGTGCCAGCAGTTACTTCGGACAGGGGGTTGGAAACACCATATATTTT
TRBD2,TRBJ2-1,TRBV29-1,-,CSLTNRLADYNEQFF,TGCAGCCTCACAAACCGACTAGCGGACTACAATGAGCAGTTCTTC
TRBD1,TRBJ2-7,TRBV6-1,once,CASSEAGPWGQGDGEQYF,TGTGCCAGCAGTGAAGCGGGCCCCTGGGGACAGGGGGATGGGGAGCAGTACTTC
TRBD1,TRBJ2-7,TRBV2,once,CASRTGQRTYEQYF,TGTGCCAGCAGAACGGGACAGCGAACCTACGAGCAGTACTTC
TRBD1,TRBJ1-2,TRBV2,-,CASSRGGQGLRGYTF,TGTGCCAGCAGTCGAGGGGGACAGGGTCTGCGTGGCTACACCTTC
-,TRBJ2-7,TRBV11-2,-,CASSTIRVHEQYF,TGTGCCAGCAGCACTATCAGGGTCCACGAGCAGTACTTC
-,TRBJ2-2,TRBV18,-,CASSLQTGHTGELFF,TGTGCCAGCTCACTCCAGACAGGCCACACCGGGGAGCTGTTTTTT
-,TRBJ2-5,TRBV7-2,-,CASSPGQSGRTQYF,TGTGCCAGCAGCCCGGGACAATCTGGGCGGACCCAGTACTTC
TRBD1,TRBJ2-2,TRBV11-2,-,CASSLDSFETGGRNTGELFF,TGTGCCAGCAGCTTAGATAGTTTCGAGACAGGGGGCCGAAACACCGGGGAGCTGTTTTTT
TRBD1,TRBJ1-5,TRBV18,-,CASSEGTGGANQPQHF,TGTGCCAGCTCAGAAGGGACAGGGGGCGCGAATCAGCCCCAGCATTTT
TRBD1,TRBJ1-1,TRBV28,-,CASSHPESGQGVGEAFF,TGTGCCAGCAGTCACCCGGAAAGTGGGCAGGGGGTTGGTGAAGCTTTCTTT
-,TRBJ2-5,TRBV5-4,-,CASSLALTSRETQYF,TGTGCCAGCAGCTTGGCTCTAACTAGCCGGGAGACCCAGTACTTC
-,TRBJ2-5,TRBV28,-,CASSWDHREETQYF,TGTGCCAGCAGTTGGGACCACAGGGAAGAGACCCAGTACTTC
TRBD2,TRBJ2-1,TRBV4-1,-,CASSQDPGGMYNEQFF,TGCGCCAGCAGCCAAGATCCGGGAGGGATGTACAATGAGCAGTTCTTC